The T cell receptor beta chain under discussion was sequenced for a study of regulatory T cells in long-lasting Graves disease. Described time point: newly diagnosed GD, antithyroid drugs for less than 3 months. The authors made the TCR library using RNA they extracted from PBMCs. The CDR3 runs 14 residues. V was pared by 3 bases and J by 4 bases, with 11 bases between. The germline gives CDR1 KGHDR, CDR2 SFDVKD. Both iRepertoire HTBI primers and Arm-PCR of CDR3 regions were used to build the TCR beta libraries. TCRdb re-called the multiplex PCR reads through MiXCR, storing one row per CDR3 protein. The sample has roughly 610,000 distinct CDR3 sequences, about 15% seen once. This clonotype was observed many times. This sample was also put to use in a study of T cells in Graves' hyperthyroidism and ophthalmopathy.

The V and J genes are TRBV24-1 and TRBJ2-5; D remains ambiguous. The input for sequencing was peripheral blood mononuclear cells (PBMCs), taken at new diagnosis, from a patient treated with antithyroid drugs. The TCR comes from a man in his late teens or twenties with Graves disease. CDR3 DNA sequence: TGTGCCACCAGTGATGCGGCAGTCGGAGAGACCCAGTACTTC. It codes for CATSDAAVGETQYF.